A single sample gave rise to the 5 T cell receptor beta chains below, sequenced in a study of CD8+CD57+ T cells in acquired aplastic anemia. Profiling that covered TCR beta VDJ and CDR3 relied on genomic DNA as its template. TCRdb redid the calling of the reads with MiXCR, one entry per CDR3 protein. The sample includes some 42,000 distinct CDR3 sequences, about 70% seen only once; the top ten take 20% to 30%. Sequenced sample: sorted CD4+, CD8+, or CD8+CD57+ T cells (not recorded which) from PBMCs. These TCRs come from a human donor in good health, serving as a control.

The chain is built from TRBV20-1 and TRBJ2-3, with D maybe TRBD1 (5 bases). Germline V CDR1 and CDR2: DFQATT, SNEGSKA (reference sequence). This CDR3 region has 14 residues. V dropped 1 base and J dropped 4 bases, with 12 bases sitting between them. CDR3 nucleotides: TGCAGTGCTAGAGGAGCTTCCAGGGCAGATACGCAGTATTTT. It encodes CSARGASRADTQYF.

This clonotype counts as medium-sized (0.01 to 0.1%). One end of the junction is discordant with germline, which a read error may explain. V and J are TRBV7-7 and TRBJ2-7; 11 positions match TRBD1. The CDR3 loop spans 14 amino acids. In germline, CDR1 is SSHAT, CDR2 FNYEAQ (reference sequence). CDR3 protein: CASSPGQGAYEQYF. The DNA for the CDR3 is TGTGCTAGCAGCCCCGGACAGGGGGCTTACGAGCAGTACTTC.

The J gene is TRBJ2-7, the V gene TRBV20-1, with 9 nucleotides matching TRBD2. Germline assignment: CDR1 DFQATT and CDR2 SNEGSKA (reference sequence). The CDR3 loop spans 16 amino acids. The trim removed 1 base at V and 7 bases at J, leaving 14 bases unmatched. The CDR3 nucleotides are TGCAGTGCTAGAGGTCTAGCGGGGACGGATAGTGAGGAGCAGTACTTC. Its protein product is CSARGLAGTDSEEQYF.

V is TRBV20-1 and J is TRBJ2-7, with D maybe TRBD1 (5 bases). Trimming pared 2 bases from V and 3 bases from J, leaving 29 bases between. This CDR3 has 19 residues. In germline, CDR1 is DFQATT, CDR2 SNEGSKA (reference sequence). The CDR3: CSARYDGAGNLGLIYEQYF. CDR3 sequence (DNA): TGCAGTGCTAGATACGATGGAGCAGGGAACCTCGGATTAATCTACGAGCAGTACTTC.

This sequence joins TRBV10-3 and TRBJ2-7, with D possibly matching TRBD1 (6 bases). CDR1 ENHRY and CDR2 SYGVKD come from the germline V gene. Trimming stripped 6 bases from V and 2 bases from J, with 14 bases between. The CDR3 is 14 residues long. The CDR3 region has the DNA TGTGCCATCAGCGATAAGACAGGAACCTACGAGCAGTACTTC. Translated: CAISDKTGTYEQYF.